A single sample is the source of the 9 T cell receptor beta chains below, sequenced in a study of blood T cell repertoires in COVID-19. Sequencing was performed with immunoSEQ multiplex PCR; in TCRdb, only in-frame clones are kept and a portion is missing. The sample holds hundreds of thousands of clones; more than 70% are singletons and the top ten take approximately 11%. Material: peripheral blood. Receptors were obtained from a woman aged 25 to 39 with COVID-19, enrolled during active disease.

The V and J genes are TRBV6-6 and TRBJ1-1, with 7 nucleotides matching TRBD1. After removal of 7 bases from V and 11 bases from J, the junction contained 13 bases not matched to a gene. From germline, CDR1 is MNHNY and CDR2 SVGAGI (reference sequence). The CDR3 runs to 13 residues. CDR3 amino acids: CASNKEIRGQAFF. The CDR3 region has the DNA TGTGCCAGCAACAAGGAGATAAGGGGGCAGGCTTTCTTT.

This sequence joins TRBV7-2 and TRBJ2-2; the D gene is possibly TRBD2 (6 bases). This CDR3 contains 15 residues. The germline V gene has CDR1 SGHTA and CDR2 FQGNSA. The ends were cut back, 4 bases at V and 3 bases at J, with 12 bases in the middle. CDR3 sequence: CASSSGTYHTGELFF. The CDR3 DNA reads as TGTGCCAGCAGCTCCGGGACTTATCACACCGGGGAGCTGTTTTTT.

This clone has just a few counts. CDR3 amino acids: CASSQESGGMNTEAFF. CDR3 DNA: TGCGCCAGCAGCCAAGAGAGTGGGGGGATGAACACTGAAGCTTTCTTT. V gene TRBV4-3 combines with J gene TRBJ1-1; D perhaps matches TRBD1 (5 bases). Trimming removed 0 bases from V and 0 bases from J, with 11 bases in between. CDR1 and CDR2 (germline): LGHNA, YSLEER. The CDR3 totals 16 residues.

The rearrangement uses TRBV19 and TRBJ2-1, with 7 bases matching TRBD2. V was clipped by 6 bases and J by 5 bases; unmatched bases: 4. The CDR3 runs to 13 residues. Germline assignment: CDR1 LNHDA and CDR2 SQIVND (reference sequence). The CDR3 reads CASRRTRNNEQFF. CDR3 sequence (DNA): TGTGCCAGTAGAAGGACTAGGAACAATGAGCAGTTCTTC.

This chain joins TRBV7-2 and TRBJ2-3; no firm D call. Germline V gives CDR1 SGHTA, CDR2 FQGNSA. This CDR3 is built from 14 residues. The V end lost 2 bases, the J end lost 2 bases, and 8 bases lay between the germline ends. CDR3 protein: CASSLILLTDTQYF. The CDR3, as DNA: TGTGCCAGCAGCTTAATACTGCTCACAGATACGCAGTATTTT.

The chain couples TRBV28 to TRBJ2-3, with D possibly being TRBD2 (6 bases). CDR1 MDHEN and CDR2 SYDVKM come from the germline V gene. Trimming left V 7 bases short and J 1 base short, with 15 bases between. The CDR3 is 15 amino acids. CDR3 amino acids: CASTSPGGGTDTQYF. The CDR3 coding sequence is TGTGCCAGCACCAGTCCTGGAGGGGGCACAGATACGCAGTATTTT.

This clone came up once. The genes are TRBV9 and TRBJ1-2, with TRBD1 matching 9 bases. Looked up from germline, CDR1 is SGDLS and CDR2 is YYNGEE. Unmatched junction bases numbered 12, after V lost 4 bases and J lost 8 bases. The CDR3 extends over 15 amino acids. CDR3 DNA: TGTGCCAGCAGCCCTAGGGGACAGGGCGCCCCGGGCTACACCTTC. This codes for CASSPRGQGAPGYTF. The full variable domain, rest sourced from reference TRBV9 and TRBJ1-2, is DSGVTQTPKHLITATGQRVTLRCSPRSGDLSVYWYQQSLDQGLQFLIQYYNGEERAKGNILERFSAQQFPDLHSELNLSSLELGDSALYFCASSPRGQGAPGYTFGSGTRLTVV.

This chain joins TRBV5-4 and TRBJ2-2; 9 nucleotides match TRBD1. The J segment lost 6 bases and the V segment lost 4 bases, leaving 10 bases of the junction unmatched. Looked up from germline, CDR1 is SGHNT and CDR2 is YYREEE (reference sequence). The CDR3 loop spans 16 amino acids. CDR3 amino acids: CASSPGGQGFSGELFF. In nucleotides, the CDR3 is TGTGCCAGCAGCCCCGGAGGACAGGGGTTTTCCGGGGAGCTGTTTTTT.

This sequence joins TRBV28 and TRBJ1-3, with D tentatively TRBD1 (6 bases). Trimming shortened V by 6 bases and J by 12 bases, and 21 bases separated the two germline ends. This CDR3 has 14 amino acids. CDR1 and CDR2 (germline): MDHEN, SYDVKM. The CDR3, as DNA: TGTGCCAGCAGCCCCTCGCGGGGGCTTAAGGGCATATATTTT. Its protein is CASSPSRGLKGIYF. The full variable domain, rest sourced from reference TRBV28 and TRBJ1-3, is DVKVTQSSRYLVKRTGEKVFLECVQDMDHENMFWYRQDPGLGLRLIYFSYDVKMKEKGDIPEGYSVSREKKERFSLILESASTNQTSMYLCASSPSRGLKGIYFGEGSWLTVV.